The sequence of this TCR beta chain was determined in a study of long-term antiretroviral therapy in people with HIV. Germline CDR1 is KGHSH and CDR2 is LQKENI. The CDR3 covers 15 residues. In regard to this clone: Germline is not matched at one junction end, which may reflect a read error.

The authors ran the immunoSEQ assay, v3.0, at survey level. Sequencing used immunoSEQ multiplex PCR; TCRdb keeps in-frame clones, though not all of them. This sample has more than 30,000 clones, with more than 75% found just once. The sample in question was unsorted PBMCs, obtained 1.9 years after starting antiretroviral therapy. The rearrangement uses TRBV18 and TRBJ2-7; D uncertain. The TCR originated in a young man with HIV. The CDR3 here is CASSAPSSADHEQYF. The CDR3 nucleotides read TGTGCCAGCTCAGCACCTTCCTCGGCGGACCACGAGCAGTACTTC.